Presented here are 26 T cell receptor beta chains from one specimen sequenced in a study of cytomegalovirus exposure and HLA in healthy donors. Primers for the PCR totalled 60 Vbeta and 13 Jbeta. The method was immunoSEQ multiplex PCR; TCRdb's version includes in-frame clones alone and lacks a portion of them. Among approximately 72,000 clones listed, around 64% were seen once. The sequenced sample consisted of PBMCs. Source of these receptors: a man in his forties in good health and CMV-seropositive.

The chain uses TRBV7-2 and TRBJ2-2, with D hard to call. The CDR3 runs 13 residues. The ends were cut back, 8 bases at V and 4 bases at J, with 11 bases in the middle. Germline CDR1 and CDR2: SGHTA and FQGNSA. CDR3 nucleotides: TGTGCCAGCTCTGCGGAAACCACCGGGGAGCTGTTTTTT. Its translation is CASSAETTGELFF. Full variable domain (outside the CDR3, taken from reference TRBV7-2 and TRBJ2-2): GAGVSQSPSNKVTEKGKDVELRCDPISGHTALYWYRQSLGQGLEFLIYFQGNSAPDKSGLPSDRFSAERTGGSVSTLTIQRTQQEDSAVYLCASSAETTGELFFGEGSRLTVL.

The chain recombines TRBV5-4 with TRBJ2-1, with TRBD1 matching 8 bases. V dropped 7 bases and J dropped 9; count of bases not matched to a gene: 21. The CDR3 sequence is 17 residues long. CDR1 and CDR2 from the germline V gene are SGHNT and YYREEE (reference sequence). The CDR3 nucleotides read TGTGCCAGCCAATCGAGGGGGACGCAGGGGGCTAGGGGTGAGCAGTTCTTC. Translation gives CASQSRGTQGARGEQFF.

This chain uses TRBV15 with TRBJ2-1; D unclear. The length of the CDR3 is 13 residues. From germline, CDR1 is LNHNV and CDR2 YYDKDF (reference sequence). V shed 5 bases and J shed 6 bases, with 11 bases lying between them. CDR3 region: CATSDSPSNEQFF. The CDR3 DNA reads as TGTGCCACCAGCGACTCTCCTTCCAATGAGCAGTTCTTC.

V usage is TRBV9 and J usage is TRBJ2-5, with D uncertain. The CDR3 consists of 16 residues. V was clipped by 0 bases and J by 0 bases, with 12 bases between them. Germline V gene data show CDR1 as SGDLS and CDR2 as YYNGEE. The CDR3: CASSVGGLYYQETQYF. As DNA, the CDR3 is TGTGCCAGCAGCGTAGGTGGTCTCTATTACCAAGAGACCCAGTACTTC.

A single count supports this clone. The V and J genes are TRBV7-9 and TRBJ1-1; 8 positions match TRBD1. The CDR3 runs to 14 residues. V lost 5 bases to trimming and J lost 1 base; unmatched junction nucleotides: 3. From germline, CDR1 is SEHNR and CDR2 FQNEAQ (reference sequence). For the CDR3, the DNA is TGTGCCAGCAGCCAGGGACAGGCGAACACTGAAGCTTTCTTT. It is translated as CASSQGQANTEAFF.

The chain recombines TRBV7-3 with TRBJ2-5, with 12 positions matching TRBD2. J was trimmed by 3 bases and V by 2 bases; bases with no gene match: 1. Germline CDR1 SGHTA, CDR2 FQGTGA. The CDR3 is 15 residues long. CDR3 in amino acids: CASSLLAGGEETQYF. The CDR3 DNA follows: TGTGCCAGCAGCTTACTAGCGGGGGGGGAAGAGACCCAGTACTTC.

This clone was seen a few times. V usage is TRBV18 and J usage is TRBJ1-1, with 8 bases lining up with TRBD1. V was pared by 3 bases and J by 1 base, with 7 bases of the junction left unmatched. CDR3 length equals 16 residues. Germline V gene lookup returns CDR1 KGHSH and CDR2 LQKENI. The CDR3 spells CASSPNGQGENTEAFF. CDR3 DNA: TGTGCCAGCTCACCCAACGGACAGGGTGAGAACACTGAAGCTTTCTTT.

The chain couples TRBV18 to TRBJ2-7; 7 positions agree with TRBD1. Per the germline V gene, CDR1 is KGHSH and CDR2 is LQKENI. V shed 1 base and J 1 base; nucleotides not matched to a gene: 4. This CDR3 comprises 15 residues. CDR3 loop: CASSPLPGGSYEQYF. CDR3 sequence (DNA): TGTGCCAGCTCACCACTCCCAGGGGGATCCTACGAGCAGTACTTC.

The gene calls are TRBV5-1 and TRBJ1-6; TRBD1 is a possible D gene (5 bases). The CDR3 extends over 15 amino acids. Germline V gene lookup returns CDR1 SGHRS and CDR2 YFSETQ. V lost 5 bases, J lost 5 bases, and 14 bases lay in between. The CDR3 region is CASSEKTGDNSPLHF. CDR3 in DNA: TGCGCCAGCAGTGAAAAGACGGGGGATAATTCACCCCTCCACTTT.

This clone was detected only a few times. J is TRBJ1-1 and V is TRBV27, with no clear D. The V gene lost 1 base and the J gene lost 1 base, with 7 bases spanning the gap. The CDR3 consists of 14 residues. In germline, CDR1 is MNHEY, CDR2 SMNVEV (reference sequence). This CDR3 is CASSLFRGNTEAFF. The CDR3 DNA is TGTGCCAGCAGTTTATTTCGGGGGAACACTGAAGCTTTCTTT.

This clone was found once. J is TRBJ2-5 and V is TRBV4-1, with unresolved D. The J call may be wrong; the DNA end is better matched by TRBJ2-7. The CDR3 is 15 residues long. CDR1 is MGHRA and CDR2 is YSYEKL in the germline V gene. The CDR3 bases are TGCGCCAGCAGCCGTACCACAAATATGGACTACGAGCAGTACTTC. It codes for CASSRTTNMDYEQYF.

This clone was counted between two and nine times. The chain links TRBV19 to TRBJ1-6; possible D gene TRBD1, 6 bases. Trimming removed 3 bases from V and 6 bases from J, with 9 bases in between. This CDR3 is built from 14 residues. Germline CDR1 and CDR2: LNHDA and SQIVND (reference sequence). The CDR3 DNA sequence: TGTGCCAGTAGTATGACAGGATTTAATTCACCCCTCCACTTT. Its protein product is CASSMTGFNSPLHF.

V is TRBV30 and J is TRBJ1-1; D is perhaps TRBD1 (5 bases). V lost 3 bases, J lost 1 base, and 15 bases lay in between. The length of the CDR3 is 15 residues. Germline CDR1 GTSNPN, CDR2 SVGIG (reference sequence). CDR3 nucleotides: TGTGCCTGGAGAATTTCCAGGGCGCGGAACACTGAAGCTTTCTTT. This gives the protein CAWRISRARNTEAFF. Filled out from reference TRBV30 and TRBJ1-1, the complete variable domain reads SQTIHQWPATLVQPVGSPLSLECTVEGTSNPNLYWYRQAAGRGLQLLFYSVGIGQISSEVPQNLSASRPQDRQFILSSKKLLLSDSGFYLCAWRISRARNTEAFFGQGTRLTVV.

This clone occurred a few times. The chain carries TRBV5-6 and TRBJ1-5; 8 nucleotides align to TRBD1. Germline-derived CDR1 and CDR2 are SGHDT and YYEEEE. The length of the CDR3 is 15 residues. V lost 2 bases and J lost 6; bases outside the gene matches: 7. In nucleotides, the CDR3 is TGTGCCAGCAGCTTCGCCAGGGGGCTCGTTCAGCCCCAGCATTTT. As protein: CASSFARGLVQPQHF. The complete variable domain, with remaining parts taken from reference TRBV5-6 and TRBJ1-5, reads DAGVTQSPTHLIKTRGQQVTLRCSPKSGHDTVSWYQQALGQGPQFIFQYYEEEERQRGNFPDRFSGHQFPNYSSELNVNALLLGDSALYLCASSFARGLVQPQHFGDGTRLSIL.

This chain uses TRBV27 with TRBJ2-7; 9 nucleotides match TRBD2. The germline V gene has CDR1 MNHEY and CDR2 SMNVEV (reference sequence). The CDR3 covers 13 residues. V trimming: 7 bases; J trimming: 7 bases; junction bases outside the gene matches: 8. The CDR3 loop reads CASNVAGVGEQYF. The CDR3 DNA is TGTGCCAGCAATGTAGCGGGGGTGGGGGAGCAGTACTTC.

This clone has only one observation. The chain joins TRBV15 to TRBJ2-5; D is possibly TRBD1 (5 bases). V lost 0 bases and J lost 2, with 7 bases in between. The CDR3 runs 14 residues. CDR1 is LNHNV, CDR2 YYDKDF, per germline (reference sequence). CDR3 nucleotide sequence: TGTGCCACCAGCAGAGATCGACAGCAAGAGACCCAGTACTTC. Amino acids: CATSRDRQQETQYF.

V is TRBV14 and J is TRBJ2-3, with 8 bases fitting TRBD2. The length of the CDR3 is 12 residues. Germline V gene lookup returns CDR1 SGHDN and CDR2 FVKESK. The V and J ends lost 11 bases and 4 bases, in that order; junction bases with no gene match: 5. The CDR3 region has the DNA TGTGCCGGTAGCGGGGTCTCAGATACGCAGTATTTT. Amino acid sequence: CAGSGVSDTQYF.

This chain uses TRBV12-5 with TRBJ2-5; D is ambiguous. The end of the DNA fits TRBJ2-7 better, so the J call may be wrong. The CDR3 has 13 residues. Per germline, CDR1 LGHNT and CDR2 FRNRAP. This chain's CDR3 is CASGLYPTPEQYF. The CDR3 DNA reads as TGTGCTAGTGGTTTGTACCCCACTCCCGAGCAGTACTTC.

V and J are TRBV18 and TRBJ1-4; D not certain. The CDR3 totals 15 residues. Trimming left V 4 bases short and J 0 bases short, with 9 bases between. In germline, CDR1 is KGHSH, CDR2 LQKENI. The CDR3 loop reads CASSQTAATNEKLFF. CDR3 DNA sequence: TGTGCCAGCTCACAAACAGCTGCAACTAATGAAAAACTGTTTTTT.

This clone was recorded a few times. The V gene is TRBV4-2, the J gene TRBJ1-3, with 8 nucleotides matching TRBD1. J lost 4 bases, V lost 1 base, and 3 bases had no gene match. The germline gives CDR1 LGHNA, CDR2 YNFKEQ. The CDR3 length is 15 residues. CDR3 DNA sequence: TGTGCCAGCAGCCAAGGGGACAGGACGGGAAACACCATATATTTT. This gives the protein CASSQGDRTGNTIYF.

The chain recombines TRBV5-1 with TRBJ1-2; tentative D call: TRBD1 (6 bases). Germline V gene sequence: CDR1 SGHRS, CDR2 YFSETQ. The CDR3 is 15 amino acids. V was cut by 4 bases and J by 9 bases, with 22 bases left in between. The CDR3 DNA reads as TGCGCCAGCAGCCCGGCGAGGGGGTCTGTCTCTAGCTACACCTTC. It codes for CASSPARGSVSSYTF.

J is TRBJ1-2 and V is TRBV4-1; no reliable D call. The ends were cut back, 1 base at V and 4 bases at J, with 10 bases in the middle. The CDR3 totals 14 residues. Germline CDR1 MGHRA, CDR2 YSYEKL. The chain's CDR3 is CASSQVPGSYGYTF. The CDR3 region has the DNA TGCGCCAGCAGCCAAGTTCCCGGGTCCTATGGCTACACCTTC.

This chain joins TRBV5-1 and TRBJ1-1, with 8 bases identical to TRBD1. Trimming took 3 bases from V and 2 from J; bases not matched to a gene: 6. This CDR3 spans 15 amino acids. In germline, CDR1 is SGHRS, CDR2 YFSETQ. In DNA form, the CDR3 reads TGCGCCAGCAGCTGGGGACAGGCTAGAAACACTGAAGCTTTCTTT. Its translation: CASSWGQARNTEAFF.

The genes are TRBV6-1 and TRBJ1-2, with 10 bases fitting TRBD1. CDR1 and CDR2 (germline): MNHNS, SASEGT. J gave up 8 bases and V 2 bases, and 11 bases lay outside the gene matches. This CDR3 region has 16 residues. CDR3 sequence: CASSEPPGQGIGGYTF. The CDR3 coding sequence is TGTGCCAGCAGTGAACCCCCGGGACAGGGGATAGGAGGCTACACCTTC.

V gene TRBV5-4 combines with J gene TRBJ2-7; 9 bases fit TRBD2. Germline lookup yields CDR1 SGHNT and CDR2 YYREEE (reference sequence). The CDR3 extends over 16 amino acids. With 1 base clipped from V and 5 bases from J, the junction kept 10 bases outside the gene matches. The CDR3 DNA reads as TGTGCCAGCAGCTTGTACCGCGGGGGGGCTCCGAACGAGCAGTACTTC. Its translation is CASSLYRGGAPNEQYF.

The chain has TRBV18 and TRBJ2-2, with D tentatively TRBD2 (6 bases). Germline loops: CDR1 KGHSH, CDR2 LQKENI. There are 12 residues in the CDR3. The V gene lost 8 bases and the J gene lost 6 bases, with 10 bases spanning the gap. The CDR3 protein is CASRSGAGELFF. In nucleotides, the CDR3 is TGTGCCAGCCGTAGCGGAGCCGGGGAGCTGTTTTTT.